Listed below are T cell receptor beta chains from one sample, sequenced in a study of T cells in Graves' hyperthyroidism and ophthalmopathy. Each CDR3 protein gets one entry after TCRdb re-called the multiplex PCR reads with MiXCR. The sample yields around 490,000 distinct CDR3 sequences, roughly 21% seen once. The specimen was blood. These receptors were collected from a man aged 35-49 years with Graves' ophthalmopathy. Each CDR3 is given with its conserved first and last residue. The D gene is left open where the match is weak. Clone size appears in some rows only: once, few, many, or a class for an expanded clone.

D gene: TRBD2
J gene: TRBJ2-7
V gene: TRBV20-1
clone size: many
CDR3 DNA: TGCAGTGCTAGAGGGACTAGCGGACCGCGCGAGCAGTACTTC
CDR3 protein: CSARGTSGPREQYF

D gene: NA
J gene: TRBJ2-3
V gene: TRBV10-3
clone size: once
CDR3 DNA: TGTGCCATCAGCGCCGGGACATTCACAGATACGCAGTATTTT
CDR3 protein: CAISAGTFTDTQYF

D gene: NA
J gene: TRBJ2-1
V gene: TRBV3-1
clone size: NA
CDR3 DNA: TGTGCCAGCAACAAGAACAATGAGCAGTTCTTC
CDR3 protein: CASNKNNEQFF

D gene: NA
J gene: TRBJ2-7
V gene: TRBV7-9
clone size: few
CDR3 DNA: TGTGCCAGCAGCTTAGATGGGGGCAATTTCTACGAGCAGTACTTC
CDR3 protein: CASSLDGGNFYEQYF

D gene: TRBD1
J gene: TRBJ2-7
V gene: TRBV20-1
clone size: NA
CDR3 DNA: TGCAGTGCTAGAGATGGGGCCGGGACAGGGGGCTACGAGCAGTACTTC
CDR3 protein: CSARDGAGTGGYEQYF

D gene: NA
J gene: TRBJ2-2
V gene: TRBV28
clone size: few
CDR3 DNA: TGTGCCAGCTCAGGGCCGAACACCGGGGAGCTGTTTTTT
CDR3 protein: CASSGPNTGELFF

D gene: TRBD1
J gene: TRBJ2-7
V gene: TRBV3-1
clone size: many
CDR3 DNA: TGTGCCAGCACCCAAGGACAGGGACGCATCGAGCAGTACTTC
CDR3 protein: CASTQGQGRIEQYF

D gene: TRBD1
J gene: TRBJ1-5
V gene: TRBV3-1
clone size: many
CDR3 DNA: TGTGCCAGCAGCCAAGCAGGGGGCAGTCAGCCCCAGCATTTT
CDR3 protein: CASSQAGGSQPQHF

D gene: NA
J gene: TRBJ1-5
V gene: TRBV5-6
clone size: many
CDR3 DNA: TGTGCCAGCAGCTTCACCTCAGGGGGCAATCAGCCCCAGCATTTT
CDR3 protein: CASSFTSGGNQPQHF

D gene: TRBD1
J gene: TRBJ1-5
V gene: TRBV6-1
clone size: NA
CDR3 DNA: TGTGCCACCCGGACAGGGGTTCAGCCCCAGCATTTT
CDR3 protein: CATRTGVQPQHF

D gene: TRBD1
J gene: TRBJ2-7
V gene: TRBV30
clone size: NA
CDR3 DNA: TGTGCCTGGAGAAGACAGGGGGCAATCTACGAGCAGTACTTC
CDR3 protein: CAWRRQGAIYEQYF

D gene: TRBD2
J gene: TRBJ2-1
V gene: TRBV10-3
clone size: NA
CDR3 DNA: TGTGCCATCAGCATTACTAGCGGGAGGGGCAGCTCCTACAATGAGCAGTTCTTC
CDR3 protein: CAISITSGRGSSYNEQFF

D gene: NA
J gene: TRBJ2-5
V gene: TRBV28
clone size: many
CDR3 DNA: TGTGCCAGCAGTTTCAGTAGGGGCCTACAAGAGACCCAGTACTTC
CDR3 protein: CASSFSRGLQETQYF

D gene: NA
J gene: TRBJ2-3
V gene: TRBV11-3
clone size: many
CDR3 DNA: TGTGCCAGCAGCGAAATGGGGGGTACGCAGTATTTT
CDR3 protein: CASSEMGGTQYF

D gene: NA
J gene: TRBJ2-1
V gene: TRBV5-1
clone size: many
CDR3 DNA: TGCGCCAGCAGCCGGGAGACTAGTTACAATGAGCAGTTCTTC
CDR3 protein: CASSRETSYNEQFF

D gene: NA
J gene: TRBJ1-3
V gene: TRBV25-1
clone size: NA
CDR3 DNA: TGTGCCAGCAGTGACCGGGTTACTGCTGGAAACACCATATATTTT
CDR3 protein: CASSDRVTAGNTIYF

D gene: NA
J gene: TRBJ1-1
V gene: TRBV15
clone size: NA
CDR3 DNA: TGTGCCACCAACTCCGGGACAATGAACACTGAAGCTTTCTTT
CDR3 protein: CATNSGTMNTEAFF

D gene: NA
J gene: TRBJ1-2
V gene: TRBV6-5
clone size: many
CDR3 DNA: TGTGCCAGCAGTTACGGGCCCTATGGCTACACCTTC
CDR3 protein: CASSYGPYGYTF

D gene: NA
J gene: TRBJ2-3
V gene: TRBV29-1
clone size: many
CDR3 DNA: TGCAGCGTTGAAGATCCCGGCAGAGGGTCCACAGATACGCAGTATTTT
CDR3 protein: CSVEDPGRGSTDTQYF

D gene: TRBD2
J gene: TRBJ2-7
V gene: TRBV6-2/TRBV6-3
clone size: many
CDR3 DNA: TGTGCCAGCAACCCGGGACTAGCGGTCGACGAGCAGTACTTC
CDR3 protein: CASNPGLAVDEQYF

D gene: TRBD1
J gene: TRBJ2-6
V gene: TRBV11-3
clone size: few
CDR3 DNA: TGTGCCAGCAGCTTGGGACAGCCCATCTCTGGGGCCAACGTCCTGACTTTC
CDR3 protein: CASSLGQPISGANVLTF

D gene: NA
J gene: TRBJ1-4
V gene: TRBV30
clone size: few
CDR3 DNA: TGTGCCTGGAGTGGCAAGACAGAGACTAATGAAAAACTGTTTTTT
CDR3 protein: CAWSGKTETNEKLFF

D gene: TRBD2
J gene: TRBJ2-1
V gene: TRBV28
clone size: many
CDR3 DNA: TGTGCCAGCAGCTCCCGGGGGCGGGGGGGGTGGTTCTTC
CDR3 protein: CASSSRGRGGWFF

D gene: NA
J gene: TRBJ2-5
V gene: TRBV4-1
clone size: few
CDR3 DNA: TGCGCCAGCAGCCAAGGACTAGTGGAAAGCGAGACCCAGTACTTC
CDR3 protein: CASSQGLVESETQYF

D gene: TRBD2
J gene: TRBJ2-1
V gene: TRBV28
clone size: NA
CDR3 DNA: TGTGCCAGCATGAGCGGGGCGTCCCACAATGAGCAGTTCTTC
CDR3 protein: CASMSGASHNEQFF

D gene: NA
J gene: TRBJ2-7
V gene: TRBV6-2/TRBV6-3
clone size: many
CDR3 DNA: TGTGCCAGCACCTCATCGCAGGAGCAGTACTTC
CDR3 protein: CASTSSQEQYF

D gene: TRBD1
J gene: TRBJ2-7
V gene: TRBV6-2/TRBV6-3
clone size: many
CDR3 DNA: TGTGCCAGCAGTCCTAACAGGGGGCGATACGAGCAGTACTTC
CDR3 protein: CASSPNRGRYEQYF

D gene: NA
J gene: TRBJ2-7
V gene: TRBV6-5
clone size: NA
CDR3 DNA: TGTGCCAGCAGTTACGGGCAGTACGAGCAGTACTTC
CDR3 protein: CASSYGQYEQYF

D gene: NA
J gene: TRBJ1-2
V gene: TRBV28
clone size: many
CDR3 DNA: TGTGCCAGCAGTTTAGGTTCCGCTAACTATGGCTACACCTTC
CDR3 protein: CASSLGSANYGYTF

D gene: TRBD1
J gene: TRBJ1-5
V gene: TRBV20-1
clone size: NA
CDR3 DNA: TGCAGTGCCCTAGGGGGGGCCAAAACCGGGACAGGGGACGTAAGCAGCAATCAGCCCCAGCATTTT
CDR3 protein: CSALGGAKTGTGDVSSNQPQHF

D gene: NA
J gene: TRBJ2-3
V gene: TRBV5-4
clone size: NA
CDR3 DNA: TGTGCCAGCAGCTTGTCCGGACTCATAGATACGCAGTATTTT
CDR3 protein: CASSLSGLIDTQYF

D gene: TRBD1
J gene: TRBJ1-5
V gene: TRBV18
clone size: NA
CDR3 DNA: TGTGCCAGCTCACCGACAGACCAGGGGGCCCAGCATTTT
CDR3 protein: CASSPTDQGAQHF

D gene: TRBD2
J gene: TRBJ2-3
V gene: TRBV20-1
clone size: many
CDR3 DNA: TGCAGTGCTCCCGACAGGGGACTAGCGGGAGATGGTACGCAGTATTTT
CDR3 protein: CSAPDRGLAGDGTQYF

D gene: NA
J gene: TRBJ1-1
V gene: TRBV6-9
clone size: NA
CDR3 DNA: TGTGCCAGCAGTAAATCGAACACTGAAGCTTTCTTT
CDR3 protein: CASSKSNTEAFF

D gene: NA
J gene: TRBJ1-6
V gene: TRBV28
clone size: few
CDR3 DNA: TGTGCCAGCATCCTCGGGAGGGGTAGTTCACCCCTCCACTTT
CDR3 protein: CASILGRGSSPLHF

D gene: TRBD2
J gene: TRBJ2-1
V gene: TRBV27
clone size: NA
CDR3 DNA: TGTCTTAGCGGGGAGTACAATGAGCAGTTCTTC
CDR3 protein: CLSGEYNEQFF

D gene: NA
J gene: TRBJ1-4
V gene: TRBV6-1
clone size: few
CDR3 DNA: TGTGCCAGCAATCAAAGAGCACGAAATCAGGGTTCGGGTGAAAAACTGTTTTTT
CDR3 protein: CASNQRARNQGSGEKLFF

D gene: TRBD1
J gene: TRBJ2-7
V gene: TRBV28
clone size: many
CDR3 DNA: TGTGCCAGCAGGAGGACAGGGGTATCCTACGAGCAGTACTTC
CDR3 protein: CASRRTGVSYEQYF

D gene: TRBD1
J gene: TRBJ1-2
V gene: TRBV5-6
clone size: few
CDR3 DNA: TGTGCCAGCAGCTTTGGACAGGGAGGTTATGGCTACACCTTC
CDR3 protein: CASSFGQGGYGYTF

D gene: NA
J gene: TRBJ1-5
V gene: TRBV4-1
clone size: NA
CDR3 DNA: TGCGCCAGCAGCCAAGATAATGGGCAGGGCCAGCCCCAGCATTTT
CDR3 protein: CASSQDNGQGQPQHF

D gene: TRBD1
J gene: TRBJ2-3
V gene: TRBV6-1
clone size: few
CDR3 DNA: TGTGCCAGCAGTACGACAGGGGCCGACACAGATACGCAGTATTTT
CDR3 protein: CASSTTGADTDTQYF

D gene: NA
J gene: TRBJ2-6
V gene: TRBV13
clone size: few
CDR3 DNA: TGTGCCAGCAGCATTGTACTCTTTTCTGGGGCCAACGTCCTGACTTTC
CDR3 protein: CASSIVLFSGANVLTF

D gene: NA
J gene: TRBJ2-7
V gene: TRBV5-5
clone size: NA
CDR3 DNA: TGTGCCAGCAATCTCGGAGCCTACGAGCAGTACTTC
CDR3 protein: CASNLGAYEQYF

D gene: TRBD2
J gene: TRBJ2-7
V gene: TRBV28
clone size: NA
CDR3 DNA: TGTGCCAGCAGAAGGACTAGCGTTTACGAGCGGTACTTC
CDR3 protein: CASRRTSVYERYF

D gene: NA
J gene: TRBJ1-2
V gene: TRBV5-5
clone size: few
CDR3 DNA: TGTGCCAGTAGTCCCCGACGGACTGAGGGCTACACCTTC
CDR3 protein: CASSPRRTEGYTF

D gene: NA
J gene: TRBJ2-1
V gene: TRBV7-2
clone size: many
CDR3 DNA: TGTGCCAGCAGCTTAGTGGCGGGCAGGGAGCAGTTCTTC
CDR3 protein: CASSLVAGREQFF

D gene: TRBD2
J gene: TRBJ2-1
V gene: TRBV28
clone size: many
CDR3 DNA: TGTGCCAGCAGTCCACGCCTTCCTGGACTAGCGGGTATTAACAATGAGCAGTTCTTC
CDR3 protein: CASSPRLPGLAGINNEQFF